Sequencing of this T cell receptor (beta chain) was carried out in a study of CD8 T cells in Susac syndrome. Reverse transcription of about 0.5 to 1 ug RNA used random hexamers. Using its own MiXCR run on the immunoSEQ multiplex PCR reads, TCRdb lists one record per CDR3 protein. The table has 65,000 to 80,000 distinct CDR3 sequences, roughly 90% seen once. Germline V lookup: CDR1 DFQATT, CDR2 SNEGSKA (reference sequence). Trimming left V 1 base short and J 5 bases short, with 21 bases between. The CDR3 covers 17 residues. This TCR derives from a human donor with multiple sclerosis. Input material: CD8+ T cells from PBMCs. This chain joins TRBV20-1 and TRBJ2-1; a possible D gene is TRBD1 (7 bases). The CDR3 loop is CSARVRRGAIRDNEQFF. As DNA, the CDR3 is TGCAGTGCTAGAGTTCGCAGGGGGGCGATCCGGGACAATGAGCAGTTCTTC.